This passage covers 16 T cell receptor beta chains from one sample sequenced in a study of tumor-infiltrating lymphocytes in primary liver carcinoma. The investigators made TCR beta cDNA from around 540 ng total RNA, using a constant-region primer. Modified slightly, ARM-PCR produced TCR beta libraries over three nested multiplex PCR rounds. TRBV1-TRBV30 forward primers and a C-beta reverse primer were used in the first two PCR rounds, which each ran for about 11 cycles. TCRdb redid the calling of the multiplex PCR reads with MiXCR, one entry per CDR3 protein. Of fewer than 200,000 distinct CDR3 sequences in the sample, approximately 80% were seen once. Unsorted bulk tissue of about 19-33 mg yielded co-extracted RNA and DNA. What was sequenced was tumor tissue from primary liver carcinoma. The receptor set was obtained from a man aged 40-49 years with primary liver carcinoma and hepatitis B virus infection.

This clonotype was seen repeatedly, ten times or more. This chain links TRBV5-1 with TRBJ2-3, with a tentative D call TRBD2 (7 bases). The length of the CDR3 is 14 residues. The germline gives CDR1 SGHRS, CDR2 YFSETQ. The V gene lost 1 base and the J gene lost 4 bases, with 10 bases spanning the gap. This CDR3 reads CASSLQGRADTQYF. For the CDR3, the DNA is TGCGCCAGCAGCTTGCAGGGGAGGGCAGATACGCAGTATTTT.

As concerns this clonotype: A read error may account for a junction end that differs from germline. The V call is TRBV5-1, the J call TRBJ1-1; tentative D call: TRBD1 (5 bases). The CDR3 contains 15 residues. Per the germline V gene, CDR1 is SGHRS and CDR2 is YFSETQ. The CDR3 sequence: CTSRLAGGARTEAFF. The DNA for the CDR3 is TGCACCAGCAGGTTGGCCGGAGGGGCAAGGACTGAAGCTTTCTTT.

The chain links TRBV5-1 to TRBJ2-2; TRBD1 matches at 8 bases. CDR1 and CDR2 from the germline V gene are SGHRS and YFSETQ. There are 17 residues in the CDR3. The V and J ends lost 4 bases and 4 bases, in that order; junction bases with no gene match: 12. The CDR3 nucleotides read TGCGCCAGCAGCCCAAGCCCACAGGGGGGATTCACCGGGGAGCTGTTTTTT. As protein: CASSPSPQGGFTGELFF.

Remarks on this clonotype: A junction end diverges from the germline sequence, so it may reflect a read error. The chain joins TRBV29-1 to TRBJ2-4; weak D call: TRBD1 (5 bases). Germline CDR1 and CDR2: SQVTM and ANQGSEA. The CDR3 totals 14 residues. Written as DNA, the CDR3 is TGCAGCGTTGTAGATCAGGGTTCCAAAAATATTCAGTACTTC. Protein sequence: CSVVDQGSKNIQYF.

To note about this clonotype: This CDR3 fails to terminate in the conserved phenylalanine or tryptophan, so it likely reflects a read error. This chain connects TRBV12-3 or TRBV12-4 to TRBJ2-3; D is undetermined. The V and J ends lost 7 bases and 7 bases respectively, with 15 bases between them. This CDR3 has 13 residues. The CDR3 here is CASNLLWGYTQYL. For the CDR3, the DNA is TGTGCCAGCAATCTACTTTGGGGATATACGCAGTATTTA.

This clonotype was counted a single time. A much larger clone lies one base from this, so it may be a read error. The chain joins TRBV6-4 to TRBJ2-7; 7 nucleotides agree with TRBD2. This CDR3 is 19 amino acids long. Germline lookup yields CDR1 MRHNA and CDR2 SNTAGT. After removal of 4 bases from V and 4 bases from J, the junction contained 22 bases not matched to a gene. CDR3 DNA: TGTGCCAGCAGTGTCATCTCATCCTTCTGTGGGAGGGCGCCGTACGAGCAGTACTTC. Its protein product is CASSVISSFCGRAPYEQYF.

With regard to this clonotype: The junction does not match germline at one end; this may be a read error. The rearrangement links TRBV10-2 to TRBJ1-5; perhaps TRBD1 as D (6 bases). CDR3 length equals 14 residues. Germline V gives CDR1 WSHSY, CDR2 SAAADI. CDR3 sequence (DNA): TGCGCCAGCAGTGAGTTCGCAGGGGATCAGACCCAGCATTTT. Its translation is CASSEFAGDQTQHF.

The gene calls are TRBV6-1 and TRBJ2-2; D gene unclear. Germline loops: CDR1 MNHNS, CDR2 SASEGT. CDR3 length: 14 amino acids. The CDR3: CVNSESVNTGELFF. The DNA of the CDR3 is TGTGTCAATAGTGAATCAGTGAACACCGGGGAGCTGTTTTTT.

In its sample, this clonotype was seen once. One junction end does not reproduce the germline sequence, and a read error may be involved. This chain links TRBV11-2 with TRBJ2-7; D possibly corresponds to TRBD1 (5 bases). Germline CDR1 SGHAT, CDR2 FQNNGV. CDR3 length equals 14 residues. Written as DNA, the CDR3 is TGTGCCAGCAGCTCTAACAGGAACTCTCACGAGCAGAACTTC. It specifies CASSSNRNSHEQNF.

On this clonotype itself: The germline gene is not matched at one end of the junction; a read error may be the cause. This chain links TRBV11-2 with TRBJ2-3, with 9 bases that match TRBD2. This CDR3 spans 11 amino acids. Germline values: CDR1 SGHAT, CDR2 FQNNGV. Here the CDR3 DNA reads TGTGCCAGCAGCGCGGGAGGGACGCAGTTTTTT. It is translated as CASSAGGTQFF.

This clonotype is judged medium-sized. The genes are TRBV6-2 or TRBV6-3 and TRBJ2-5, with 9 bases identical to TRBD2. CDR3 size: 17 residues. V lost 3 bases, J lost 4 bases, and 12 bases stayed unmatched. Germline V lookup: CDR1 MNHEY, CDR2 SVGEGT. CDR3 in DNA: TGTGCCAGCAGTTATGGTTCAGCGGGAGGATGGGGAGAGACCCAGTACTTC. Its translation: CASSYGSAGGWGETQYF.

This clonotype was picked up a small number of times. This chain connects TRBV29-1 to TRBJ2-6; D may correspond to TRBD1 or TRBD2 (5 bases each). V lost 8 bases and J lost 3, with 17 bases in between. Germline CDR1 is SQVTM and CDR2 is ANQGSEA. This CDR3 has 15 amino acids. CDR3 residues: CSLWDGVVGANVLTF. CDR3 bases: TGCAGCTTATGGGACGGGGTGGTTGGGGCCAACGTCCTGACTTTC. The full variable domain, rest sourced from reference TRBV29-1 and TRBJ2-6, is SAVISQKPSRDICQRGTSLTIQCQVDSQVTMMFWYRQQPGQSLTLIATANQGSEATYESGFVIDKFPISRPNLTFSTLTVSNMSPEDSSIYLCSLWDGVVGANVLTFGAGSRLTVL.

The chain carries TRBV11-1 and TRBJ2-1; unclear D gene. V shed 10 bases and J shed 11 bases, with 18 bases lying between them. This CDR3 is built from 12 residues. Germline loops: CDR1 SGHAT, CDR2 FQDESV (reference sequence). The CDR3 DNA sequence: TGTGCCAAGAGCGAGGTACTGGGTAAGCAGTTCTTC. Translation: CAKSEVLGKQFF.

Turning to this clonotype: One end of the junction varies from germline; a read error may be responsible. The chain is built from TRBV11-2 and TRBJ1-1; D is ambiguous. CDR1 is SGHAT, CDR2 FQNNGV, per germline. The CDR3 contains 13 residues. Here the CDR3 reads CASGLGRNTDAFF. The CDR3 region has the DNA TGTGCCAGCGGCTTGGGGAGGAACACTGACGCTTTCTTT. Supplemented by reference TRBV11-2 and TRBJ1-1, the full variable domain reads EAGVAQSPRYKIIEKRQSVAFWCNPISGHATLYWYQQILGQGPKLLIQFQNNGVVDDSQLPKDRFSAERLKGVDSTLKIQPAKLEDSAVYLCASGLGRNTDAFFGQGTRLTVV.

For this clonotype: A much bigger clone sits one base away, suggesting this may be a read error. The chain recombines TRBV28 with TRBJ1-1; D gene uncertain. Germline assignment: CDR1 MDHEN and CDR2 SYDVKM. The length of the CDR3 is 14 residues. CDR3 residues: CAGSLRQTNTEAFF. The CDR3 DNA is TGTGCCGGCAGTTTACGGCAGACGAACACTGAAGCTTTCTTT.

Worth noting for this clonotype: One junction end disagrees with the germline gene, perhaps due to a read error. The chain links TRBV11-1 to TRBJ2-1; D gene unclear. CDR1 is SGHAT and CDR2 is FQDESV in the germline V gene (reference sequence). This CDR3 is built from 14 residues. The CDR3 spells CATSLEDPYNEQFF. The CDR3 DNA reads as TGTGCCACCAGCTTAGAGGACCCTTACAATGAGCAGTTCTTC. The variable domain in full, with the rest retrieved from reference TRBV11-1 and TRBJ2-1, is EAEVAQSPRYKITEKSQAVAFWCDPISGHATLYWYRQILGQGPELLVQFQDESVVDDSQLPKDRFSAERLKGVDSTLKIQPAELGDSAMYLCATSLEDPYNEQFFGPGTRLTVL.